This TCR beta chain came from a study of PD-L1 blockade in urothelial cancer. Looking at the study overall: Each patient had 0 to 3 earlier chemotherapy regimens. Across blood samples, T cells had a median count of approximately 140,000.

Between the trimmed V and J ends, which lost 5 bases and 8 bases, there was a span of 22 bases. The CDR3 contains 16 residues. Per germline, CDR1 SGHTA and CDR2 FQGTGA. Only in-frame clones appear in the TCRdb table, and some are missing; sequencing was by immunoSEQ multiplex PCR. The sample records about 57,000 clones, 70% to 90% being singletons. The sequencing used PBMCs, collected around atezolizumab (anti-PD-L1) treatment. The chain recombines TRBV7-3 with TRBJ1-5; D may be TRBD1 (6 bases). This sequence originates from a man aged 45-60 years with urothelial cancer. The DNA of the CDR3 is TGTGCCAGCAGCACAGACTCAGGGAGGGGGAAGGAGCCCCAGCATTTT. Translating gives CASSTDSGRGKEPQHF.